Listed below are T cell receptor beta chains from one sample, sequenced in a study of T cell responses to AZD1222 COVID-19 vaccine. The protocol was immunoSEQ multiplex PCR, while the TCRdb copy is restricted to in-frame clones and leaves out a portion. The sample holds 180,000 or so clones, 92% seen once. The sequencing used peripheral blood, collected 28 days after the second AZD1222 dose. Source of these receptors: an adult who received the AZD1222 COVID-19 vaccine. Both conserved end residues are part of each CDR3. A D gene is named only where the DNA matches it firmly.

d_gene	v_gene	j_gene	CDR3aa
NA	TRBV20-1	TRBJ1-5	CSASAGGGGNQPQHF
TRBD2	TRBV13	TRBJ2-2	CASSLLWTSGSSDTGELFF
NA	TRBV6-5	TRBJ1-5	CASSYRTLRHQPQHF
NA	TRBV6-5	TRBJ1-1	CASSYSRETEAFF
TRBD2	TRBV9	TRBJ2-1	CASSPHAGTSGYNEQFF
TRBD2	TRBV6-5	TRBJ2-7	CASSSRTSGGGEQYF
NA	TRBV11-2	TRBJ2-1	CASSLVGGGRYNEQFF
TRBD2	TRBV5-1	TRBJ2-5	CASSLGTSGQETQYF
NA	TRBV4-1	TRBJ2-3	CASSDSWGAGATDTQYF
TRBD1	TRBV27	TRBJ2-7	CASSSSDRSYEQYF
NA	TRBV12-5	TRBJ2-1	CASGLRPRGASYNEQFF
NA	TRBV27	TRBJ1-2	CASSSEGYTTGGYTF
NA	TRBV11-1	TRBJ2-5	CASSLVAYQETQYF
NA	TRBV6-5	TRBJ2-5	CASTYAGQETQYF
NA	TRBV5-5	TRBJ1-1	CASSLGGRNTEAFF
NA	TRBV5-6	TRBJ1-3	CASSPQPGRYSGNTIYF
NA	TRBV3-1/TRBV3-2	TRBJ1-2	CASSQDRVSTFYGYTF
TRBD2	TRBV5-4	TRBJ2-3	CASSYLAGGSTDTQYF
TRBD2	TRBV4-3	TRBJ2-3	CASSLGLAGVDTQYF
TRBD2	TRBV12-5	TRBJ2-5	CASDGTSGDPGQETQYF
TRBD2	TRBV3-1/TRBV3-2	TRBJ2-7	CASSQMDSGGYEQYF
NA	TRBV27	TRBJ1-5	CASSSLYSNQPQHF
NA	TRBV25-1	TRBJ1-1	CASSEGGHTRAFF
TRBD2	TRBV28	TRBJ2-1	CASTGGDEQFF
TRBD1	TRBV11-3	TRBJ2-1	CASSSTGGNEQFF
NA	TRBV5-6	TRBJ2-5	CASSLGGRVRRETQYF
NA	TRBV7-3	TRBJ1-1	CASSLIGGDTEAFF
NA	TRBV19	TRBJ1-4	CASSIGNNEKLFF
TRBD1	TRBV28	TRBJ2-1	CASSPRDRRTQFF
TRBD1	TRBV6-5	TRBJ1-2	CASSRQGTGGYTF
TRBD2	TRBV11-2	TRBJ2-1	CATTSGRGSYNEQFF
NA	TRBV2	TRBJ2-3	CASSEAASAGDTQYF
TRBD1	TRBV6-2/TRBV6-3	TRBJ1-2	CASSPSTGIILLGYTF
TRBD1	TRBV28	TRBJ2-1	CASGLRQGSNEQFF
TRBD1	TRBV6-4	TRBJ2-2	CASSVAGGTGELFF
TRBD1	TRBV2	TRBJ1-2	CASSVSGTGGGGYTF
NA	TRBV7-8	TRBJ1-5	CASSHPGGSSNQPQHF
NA	TRBV11-3	TRBJ2-1	CASSLGRGSYNEQFF
NA	TRBV19	TRBJ1-1	CASSRRHLIYTEAFF
NA	TRBV9	TRBJ2-7	CASSAPGAGAEQYF